Listed below are T cell receptor beta chains from one sample, sequenced in a study of OX40 agonist ivuxolimab in advanced cancers. Generated by immunoSEQ multiplex PCR, the TCRdb table keeps only in-frame clones and is missing some. The sample holds about 83,000 clones, about 90% seen once. Sequenced here: CD4+ or CD8+ T cells sorted from blood, sampled in a trial of the OX40 agonist ivuxolimab. The receptors originated from an adult with an advanced solid tumor such as melanoma, head and neck, liver or kidney cancer. CDR3s include the opening cysteine and the closing phenylalanine or tryptophan. The order of the fields is V gene, J gene, D gene, clone size, CDR3 protein, CDR3 DNA. The D gene is left open where the match is weak. Rows may omit the clone size; those that give it use once, few, many or a size class.

V gene: TRBV10-1
J gene: TRBJ2-2
D gene: .
clone size: .
CDR3 protein: CASSRVAGTGELFF
CDR3 DNA: TGCGCCAGCAGCCGAGTCGCGGGCACCGGGGAGCTGTTTTTT

V gene: TRBV6-1
J gene: TRBJ2-3
D gene: TRBD1
clone size: .
CDR3 protein: CASSEGDRATDTQYF
CDR3 DNA: TGTGCCAGCAGTGAAGGGGACAGAGCCACAGATACGCAGTATTTT

V gene: TRBV14
J gene: TRBJ2-2
D gene: .
clone size: .
CDR3 protein: CASSRRQARGTGELFF
CDR3 DNA: TGTGCCAGCAGCCGTCGACAGGCTCGTGGCACCGGGGAGCTGTTTTTT

V gene: TRBV28
J gene: TRBJ1-2
D gene: .
clone size: .
CDR3 protein: CASSLIQGGYGYTF
CDR3 DNA: TGTGCCAGCAGTTTGATACAGGGTGGCTATGGCTACACCTTC

V gene: TRBV10-3
J gene: TRBJ2-5
D gene: TRBD1
clone size: .
CDR3 protein: CAISDWVTGRQETQYF
CDR3 DNA: TGTGCCATCAGTGATTGGGTGACAGGGAGACAAGAGACCCAGTACTTC

V gene: TRBV12-1
J gene: TRBJ2-7
D gene: .
clone size: .
CDR3 protein: CATFPRPPRCDSYEQYF
CDR3 DNA: TGTGCCACCTTCCCAAGGCCCCCCAGGTGTGATAGCTACGAGCAGTACTTC

V gene: TRBV7-9
J gene: TRBJ1-3
D gene: .
clone size: .
CDR3 protein: CASSLVSLSGNTIYF
CDR3 DNA: TGTGCCAGCAGCTTAGTGTCCCTGTCTGGAAACACCATATATTTT

V gene: TRBV4-3
J gene: TRBJ2-5
D gene: .
clone size: .
CDR3 protein: CASSQQGGETQYF
CDR3 DNA: TGCGCCAGCAGCCAACAGGGCGGAGAGACCCAGTACTTC

V gene: TRBV5-1
J gene: TRBJ2-2
D gene: TRBD1
clone size: once
CDR3 protein: CATADRVNTGELFF
CDR3 DNA: TGCGCCACCGCCGACAGGGTTAACACCGGGGAGCTGTTTTTT

V gene: TRBV28
J gene: TRBJ1-2
D gene: .
clone size: .
CDR3 protein: CASTRAEGGYTF
CDR3 DNA: TGTGCCAGCACCCGGGCCGAGGGGGGCTACACCTTC

V gene: TRBV7-9
J gene: TRBJ1-4
D gene: TRBD1
clone size: .
CDR3 protein: CASSLQGAANEKLFF
CDR3 DNA: TGTGCCAGCAGCCTACAGGGGGCGGCTAATGAAAAACTGTTTTTT

V gene: TRBV5-1
J gene: TRBJ2-1
D gene: TRBD1
clone size: .
CDR3 protein: CASSSAGGTGRNEQFF
CDR3 DNA: TGCGCCAGCAGCTCCGCAGGAGGGACAGGGAGAAATGAGCAGTTCTTC

V gene: TRBV5-4
J gene: TRBJ2-3
D gene: TRBD1
clone size: .
CDR3 protein: CASSRTGSTDTQYF
CDR3 DNA: TGTGCCAGCAGTCGGACAGGGAGCACAGATACGCAGTATTTT

V gene: TRBV7-7
J gene: TRBJ2-5
D gene: .
clone size: .
CDR3 protein: CASSPVVRGETQYF
CDR3 DNA: TGTGCCAGCAGCCCTGTGGTGCGGGGAGAGACCCAGTACTTC

V gene: TRBV5-6
J gene: TRBJ1-1
D gene: .
clone size: .
CDR3 protein: CASSFGRNTEAFF
CDR3 DNA: TGTGCCAGCAGCTTCGGCAGGAACACTGAAGCTTTCTTT

V gene: TRBV4-2
J gene: TRBJ2-1
D gene: .
clone size: .
CDR3 protein: CASSQREREQFF
CDR3 DNA: TGTGCCAGCAGCCAACGCGAGCGGGAGCAGTTCTTC

V gene: TRBV19
J gene: TRBJ1-2
D gene: TRBD1
clone size: .
CDR3 protein: CASSYGTGDLNYGYTF
CDR3 DNA: TGTGCCAGTAGTTACGGTACAGGGGACCTTAACTATGGCTACACCTTC

V gene: TRBV18
J gene: TRBJ2-5
D gene: .
clone size: .
CDR3 protein: CASSPQGIGTKTQYF
CDR3 DNA: TGTGCCAGCTCACCCCAGGGAATAGGAACAAAGACCCAGTACTTC

V gene: TRBV11-2
J gene: TRBJ1-4
D gene: TRBD1
clone size: .
CDR3 protein: CASSLDRAGGEVEKLFF
CDR3 DNA: TGTGCCAGCAGCTTAGATCGGGCAGGGGGTGAAGTTGAAAAACTGTTTTTT

V gene: TRBV11-3
J gene: TRBJ1-1
D gene: .
clone size: .
CDR3 protein: CASSLAFGHPEAFF
CDR3 DNA: TGTGCCAGCAGCTTAGCCTTCGGACACCCCGAAGCTTTCTTT

V gene: TRBV7-2
J gene: TRBJ1-6
D gene: TRBD1
clone size: .
CDR3 protein: CASSSQGAKLHF
CDR3 DNA: TGTGCCAGCAGCTCACAGGGGGCCAAACTCCACTTT

V gene: TRBV7-6
J gene: TRBJ2-5
D gene: .
clone size: .
CDR3 protein: CASSDVGSLGISETQYF
CDR3 DNA: TGTGCCAGCAGTGATGTTGGCTCCCTGGGGATATCAGAGACCCAGTACTTC

V gene: TRBV5-1
J gene: TRBJ1-2
D gene: .
clone size: .
CDR3 protein: CASSLEVGLGGYTF
CDR3 DNA: TGCGCCAGCAGCTTGGAGGTGGGGCTCGGCGGCTACACCTTC

V gene: TRBV11-3
J gene: TRBJ1-3
D gene: .
clone size: .
CDR3 protein: CASSLPGGIRGGNTIYF
CDR3 DNA: TGTGCCAGCAGCCTCCCAGGTGGGATACGAGGAGGAAACACCATATATTTT

V gene: TRBV7-2
J gene: TRBJ1-5
D gene: .
clone size: .
CDR3 protein: CASSSNDNQPQHF
CDR3 DNA: TGTGCCAGCAGCTCCAACGACAACCAGCCCCAGCATTTT

V gene: TRBV6-1
J gene: TRBJ2-4
D gene: .
clone size: .
CDR3 protein: CASSAPRQGNIQYF
CDR3 DNA: TGTGCCAGCAGTGCGCCTCGCCAGGGGAACATTCAGTACTTC

V gene: TRBV9
J gene: TRBJ2-4
D gene: .
clone size: once
CDR3 protein: CASSVGTTDKNIQYF
CDR3 DNA: TGTGCCAGCAGCGTAGGTACAACGGATAAAAACATTCAGTACTTC

V gene: TRBV5-4
J gene: TRBJ1-2
D gene: .
clone size: .
CDR3 protein: CASSFGETYGYTF
CDR3 DNA: TGTGCCAGCAGCTTTGGGGAAACTTATGGCTACACCTTC

V gene: TRBV7-9
J gene: TRBJ1-1
D gene: .
clone size: .
CDR3 protein: CASSLSGLDTEAFF
CDR3 DNA: TGTGCCAGCAGCTTATCGGGGTTGGACACTGAAGCTTTCTTT

V gene: TRBV28
J gene: TRBJ1-4
D gene: .
clone size: .
CDR3 protein: CASSSGGGNEKLFF
CDR3 DNA: TGTGCCAGCAGTTCGGGGGGCGGTAATGAAAAACTGTTTTTT

V gene: TRBV14
J gene: TRBJ2-7
D gene: .
clone size: .
CDR3 protein: CASSPAFESSYEQYF
CDR3 DNA: TGTGCCAGCAGCCCGGCGTTTGAGAGCTCCTACGAGCAGTACTTC

V gene: TRBV6-6
J gene: TRBJ1-2
D gene: .
clone size: .
CDR3 protein: CASRNSYGYTF
CDR3 DNA: TGTGCCAGCAGAAATAGCTATGGCTACACCTTC

V gene: TRBV15
J gene: TRBJ1-1
D gene: .
clone size: .
CDR3 protein: CATSRDQPGITEAFF
CDR3 DNA: TGTGCCACCAGCAGAGATCAACCCGGGATCACTGAAGCTTTCTTT

V gene: TRBV7-2
J gene: TRBJ1-6
D gene: .
clone size: .
CDR3 protein: CASSRVQGEDSPLHF
CDR3 DNA: TGTGCCAGCAGCCGAGTTCAGGGCGAGGATTCACCCCTCCACTTT

V gene: TRBV7-9
J gene: TRBJ1-1
D gene: TRBD1
clone size: .
CDR3 protein: CASSPQGGTEAFF
CDR3 DNA: TGTGCCAGCAGCCCCCAGGGGGGAACTGAAGCTTTCTTT

V gene: TRBV14
J gene: TRBJ2-5
D gene: .
clone size: .
CDR3 protein: CASSQGIAGTQYF
CDR3 DNA: TGTGCCAGCAGCCAAGGAATAGCTGGGACCCAGTACTTC

V gene: TRBV20-1
J gene: TRBJ1-2
D gene: .
clone size: .
CDR3 protein: CSAGVPVGYTF
CDR3 DNA: TGCAGTGCTGGCGTTCCTGTGGGGTACACCTTC

V gene: TRBV28
J gene: TRBJ2-2
D gene: TRBD2
clone size: few
CDR3 protein: CASRLGGISGELFF
CDR3 DNA: TGTGCCAGCAGGTTGGGAGGGATTTCCGGGGAGCTGTTTTTT

V gene: TRBV7-2
J gene: TRBJ2-2
D gene: .
clone size: .
CDR3 protein: CASSLEGSTGELFF
CDR3 DNA: TGTGCCAGCAGCTTAGAGGGGTCCACCGGGGAGCTGTTTTTT

V gene: TRBV18
J gene: TRBJ2-7
D gene: .
clone size: once
CDR3 protein: CASSPPGLRSSYEQYF
CDR3 DNA: TGTGCCAGCTCACCCCCCGGACTCAGGAGCTCCTACGAGCAGTACTTC

V gene: TRBV7-9
J gene: TRBJ2-7
D gene: TRBD1
clone size: .
CDR3 protein: CASNPTGASEQYF
CDR3 DNA: TGTGCCAGCAACCCAACAGGGGCGTCCGAGCAGTACTTC

V gene: TRBV10-3
J gene: TRBJ1-3
D gene: .
clone size: .
CDR3 protein: CAISESDGHSGNTIYF
CDR3 DNA: TGTGCCATCAGTGAGTCTGACGGCCACTCTGGAAACACCATATATTTT

V gene: TRBV2
J gene: TRBJ2-7
D gene: .
clone size: .
CDR3 protein: CASSNYEQYF
CDR3 DNA: TGTGCCAGCAGTAACTACGAGCAGTACTTC

V gene: TRBV7-8
J gene: TRBJ2-3
D gene: TRBD2
clone size: .
CDR3 protein: CASSSQAGGVDTQYF
CDR3 DNA: TGTGCCAGCAGCTCGCAAGCGGGAGGGGTAGATACGCAGTATTTT

V gene: TRBV5-4
J gene: TRBJ2-2
D gene: TRBD2
clone size: .
CDR3 protein: CASSLTGGARTGELFF
CDR3 DNA: TGTGCCAGCAGCTTGACGGGAGGGGCTCGGACCGGGGAGCTGTTTTTT

V gene: TRBV5-1
J gene: TRBJ2-2
D gene: TRBD2
clone size: .
CDR3 protein: CASSWGLAGGTGELFF
CDR3 DNA: TGCGCCAGCAGCTGGGGACTAGCGGGAGGCACCGGGGAGCTGTTTTTT